This T cell receptor beta chain came from a study of T cells after yellow fever vaccination. The study, taken as a whole, reports: A small proportion of clonotypes was detected in both the CD4 and CD8 compartments.

The germline gives CDR1 DFQATT, CDR2 SNEGSKA (reference sequence). Trimming removed 5 bases at V and 3 bases at J, with 18 bases between. This CDR3 is 15 amino acids long. As TCR cDNA was made by 5'RACE template switching, a universal primer site and UMIs were added. Each CDR3 protein is one row after TCRdb ran MiXCR on the 5' RACE reads. The sample lists some 560,000 distinct CDR3 sequences, approximately 16% occurring once. Remarks on this clonotype: Its antigen is undetermined.

J is TRBJ2-3 and V is TRBV20-1; D might be TRBD1 (6 bases). Sample: PBMCs, taken less than 6 days after the first yellow fever vaccination. The clonotype comes from a man younger than 35 who received the YFV17D yellow fever vaccine. Written as DNA, the CDR3 is TGCAGTGCTCTTCCCTGGGGGCAGGGAACAGATACGCAGTATTTT. Its translation is CSALPWGQGTDTQYF.